The next 31 T cell receptor beta chains were all read from a single sample in a study of T cell changes during pregnancy in multiple sclerosis. TCRdb keeps only in-frame clones here, not all; method: immunoSEQ multiplex PCR. In the table there are around 100,000 clones, 90% of which are singletons. Sequences were derived from peripheral blood, sampled in the second trimester of pregnancy. The receptors stem from a female donor in good health, enrolled as a control in a pregnancy study.

This clone showed up just once. The V gene is TRBV25-1, the J gene TRBJ1-2; D unresolved. This CDR3 comprises 11 residues. Germline-derived CDR1 and CDR2 are MGHDK and SYGVNS. The germline V and J ends were trimmed by 5 bases and 8 bases, with 9 bases remaining between them. The CDR3 region is CASSFQTGYTF. CDR3 sequence (DNA): TGTGCCAGCAGTTTTCAGACAGGCTACACCTTC.

The chain employs TRBV27 and TRBJ1-6; D is undetermined. This CDR3 has 17 residues. Germline assignment: CDR1 MNHEY and CDR2 SMNVEV (reference sequence). Trimming cost V 10 bases and J 0 bases, with 19 bases left between them. The CDR3 bases are TGTGCCACAGCCTCGGGATACTATAGCTCCTATAATTCACCCCTCCACTTT. Translating it yields CATASGYYSSYNSPLHF.

This chain joins TRBV29-1 and TRBJ2-5, with 15 bases matching TRBD2. The CDR3 runs 16 residues. From germline, CDR1 is SQVTM and CDR2 ANQGSEA. The junction had 7 bases not matched to a gene; V was cut back by 7 bases and J by 1 base. CDR3 protein: CSDSGLAGGPQETQYF. The DNA for the CDR3 is TGCAGCGACTCGGGACTAGCGGGGGGCCCCCAAGAGACCCAGTACTTC.

This clone occurred once. V is TRBV5-8 and J is TRBJ1-2; a possible D gene is TRBD1 (5 bases). Per germline, CDR1 SGHTS and CDR2 YDEGEE. This CDR3 region has 13 residues. V was cut by 7 bases and J by 3 bases, with 13 bases left in between. The CDR3 nucleotides are TGTGCCAGCGGTATACAGGTGGACTATGGCTACACCTTC. Translating it yields CASGIQVDYGYTF.

The chain joins TRBV6-1 to TRBJ2-1, with TRBD1 matching 7 bases. Losses at the gene ends were 11 bases for V and 12 bases for J; bases not matched to a gene: 10. Germline CDR1 and CDR2: MNHNS and SASEGT. CDR3 length: 11 residues. CDR3 protein: CALKKGAGQFF. The CDR3 region has the DNA TGTGCCCTCAAAAAGGGGGCTGGGCAGTTCTTC.

The V gene is TRBV7-6, the J gene TRBJ2-7; 11 bases are shared with TRBD2. CDR3 length equals 16 residues. Trimming at V came to 5 bases and at J to 2 bases, leaving 8 bases not matched to a gene. Germline CDR1 and CDR2: SGHVS and FNYEAQ. CDR3 DNA sequence: TGTGCCAGCAGCCCGAGACTAGCGGGGTTGACCTACGAGCAGTACTTC. It codes for CASSPRLAGLTYEQYF.

The chain employs TRBV7-9 and TRBJ2-2; 7 bases are shared with TRBD2. CDR3 length: 15 residues. Germline values: CDR1 SEHNR, CDR2 FQNEAQ (reference sequence). V trimming: 1 base; J trimming: 7 bases; junction bases outside the gene matches: 6. The CDR3 DNA sequence: TGTGCCAGCAGCTTAGGCCTAGCGGAGAGCGGGGAGCTGTTTTTT. Translation: CASSLGLAESGELFF. Drawing the rest from reference TRBV7-9 and TRBJ2-2, the complete variable domain is DTGVSQNPRHKITKRGQNVTFRCDPISEHNRLYWYRQTLGQGPEFLTYFQNEAQLEKSRLLSDRFSAERPKGSFSTLEIQRTEQGDSAMYLCASSLGLAESGELFFGEGSRLTVL.

V usage is TRBV7-9 and J usage is TRBJ1-2; D unclear. V lost 1 base and J lost 5, with 11 bases in between. Germline CDR1 is SEHNR and CDR2 is FQNEAQ (reference sequence). The CDR3 sequence is 14 residues long. CDR3 sequence (DNA): TGTGCCAGCAGCTTAGAGACCGTAGCATATGGCTACACCTTC. Translating it yields CASSLETVAYGYTF.

This chain links TRBV27 with TRBJ1-4; maybe TRBD1 (5 bases). Germline lookup yields CDR1 MNHEY and CDR2 SMNVEV (reference sequence). The CDR3 is made up of 15 amino acids. Trimming pared 5 bases from V and 0 bases from J, leaving 10 bases between. The CDR3 reads CASSKYRSTNEKLFF. The DNA of the CDR3 is TGTGCCAGCAGTAAATACAGGTCAACTAATGAAAAACTGTTTTTT.

Details on this clone: Mismatch with germline at one junction end may stem from a read error. The gene calls are TRBV20-1 and TRBJ1-2; D unresolved. Germline V gene sequence: CDR1 DFQATT, CDR2 SNEGSKA (reference sequence). This CDR3 contains 11 residues. CDR3 protein: CSARTDAAIYF. DNA for the CDR3: TGCAGTGCACGAACAGACGCTGCAATTTACTTC.

The genes are TRBV5-1 and TRBJ1-2; 8 bases line up with TRBD1. Germline loops: CDR1 SGHRS, CDR2 YFSETQ. Trimming removed 8 bases from V and 5 bases from J; junction bases left unmatched: 8. The CDR3 sequence is 13 residues long. The DNA for the CDR3 is TGCGCCAGTGCACGACAGGGGACTTATGGCTACACCTTC. The encoded protein is CASARQGTYGYTF.

The sample holds one count of this clone. The chain combines TRBV7-6 with TRBJ1-1; the D gene is possibly TRBD1 (6 bases). Germline V gene data show CDR1 as SGHVS and CDR2 as FNYEAQ. The CDR3 sequence is 13 residues long. Trimming pared 2 bases from V and 4 bases from J, leaving 8 bases between. The chain's CDR3 is CASSLRGGTEAFF. In DNA form, the CDR3 reads TGTGCCAGCAGCTTAAGGGGGGGCACTGAAGCTTTCTTT.

This clone was counted a single time. J is TRBJ2-5 and V is TRBV25-1; tentatively, D is TRBD2 (5 bases). Germline CDR1 is MGHDK and CDR2 is SYGVNS. This CDR3 has 16 residues. Trimming took off 3 bases at V and 5 bases at J, with 19 bases between the two ends. The CDR3 loop reads CASSDIFSTGWETQYF. CDR3 bases: TGTGCCAGCAGTGATATTTTTTCCACGGGGTGGGAGACCCAGTACTTC.

The chain carries TRBV28 and TRBJ2-7, with D possibly TRBD1 on 5 matching bases. The CDR3 is 12 amino acids. CDR1 and CDR2 from the germline V gene are MDHEN and SYDVKM. Trimming removed 2 bases at V and 6 bases at J, with 8 bases between. Here the CDR3 DNA reads TGTGCCAGCAGTTTACAGGGAAGCGAGCAGTACTTC. This codes for CASSLQGSEQYF.

This chain connects TRBV28 to TRBJ2-7; D might be TRBD1 (5 bases). This CDR3 region has 14 residues. Deletions cut 3 bases from V and 3 bases from J, with 12 bases between. Germline CDR1 reads MDHEN; CDR2 reads SYDVKM. The CDR3 DNA is TGTGCCAGCAGTTTGACAGTCCCTGGCTACGAGCAGTACTTC. Its protein product is CASSLTVPGYEQYF.

The chain is built from TRBV19 and TRBJ2-7; TRBD2 might be the D (6 bases). Germline CDR1 reads LNHDA; CDR2 reads SQIVND (reference sequence). Trimming shortened V by 5 bases and J by 2 bases, and 13 bases separated the two germline ends. There are 14 residues in the CDR3. This chain's CDR3 is CASSVSGVPYEQYF. The CDR3 DNA follows: TGTGCCAGTAGTGTTAGCGGAGTCCCCTACGAGCAGTACTTC. Using reference TRBV19 and TRBJ2-7 for the parts outside the CDR3, the full variable domain is DGGITQSPKYLFRKEGQNVTLSCEQNLNHDAMYWYRQDPGQGLRLIYYSQIVNDFQKGDIAEGYSVSREKKESFPLTVTSAQKNPTAFYLCASSVSGVPYEQYFGPGTRLTVT.

This chain links TRBV10-2 with TRBJ2-7; TRBD2 matches at 8 bases. Germline V gives CDR1 WSHSY, CDR2 SAAADI. The CDR3 is made up of 15 amino acids. After removal of 6 bases from V and 3 bases from J, the junction contained 10 bases not matched to a gene. The CDR3 bases are TGCGCCAGCAGGGATACCGGGACTAGTAACTACGAGCAGTACTTC. Its protein product is CASRDTGTSNYEQYF.

The gene calls are TRBV30 and TRBJ1-2, with 7 positions matching TRBD1. CDR1 and CDR2 from the germline V gene are GTSNPN and SVGIG (reference sequence). J gave up 6 bases and V 0 bases, and 10 bases lay outside the gene matches. The CDR3 is 15 residues long. CDR3 in DNA: TGTGCCTGGAGTGTACAGGACAGGCTAAACGATGGCTACACCTTC. Amino acid sequence: CAWSVQDRLNDGYTF.

The V and J genes are TRBV9 and TRBJ1-6; possibly TRBD1 for D (5 bases). V was pared by 0 bases and J by 9 bases, with 10 bases between. Per germline, CDR1 SGDLS and CDR2 YYNGEE. This CDR3 has 14 amino acids. The CDR3 DNA reads TGTGCCAGCAGCGTAGAAGTCAGGGCTTCACCCCTCCACTTT. This gives the protein CASSVEVRASPLHF.

The rearrangement uses TRBV7-8 and TRBJ2-3; weak D call: TRBD1 (7 bases). V was trimmed by 6 bases and J by 5 bases, leaving 21 bases between them. Germline V gene lookup returns CDR1 SGHVS and CDR2 FQNEAQ. CDR3 length equals 16 residues. CDR3 protein: CASRVLQGGAGDTQYF. In nucleotides, the CDR3 is TGTGCCAGCAGGGTTCTCCAGGGGGGCGCGGGAGATACGCAGTATTTT.

The rearrangement links TRBV5-1 to TRBJ2-3; 12 positions agree with TRBD2. Germline values: CDR1 SGHRS, CDR2 YFSETQ. V shed 0 bases, J shed 4 bases, and the junction held 6 bases outside the gene matches. This CDR3 spans 17 amino acids. In nucleotides, the CDR3 is TGCGCCAGCAGCTTGGGACTAGCGGGGGTTCTGTCAGATACGCAGTATTTT. Translation: CASSLGLAGVLSDTQYF.

The chain links TRBV2 to TRBJ2-7; 9 positions match TRBD2. The CDR3 is made up of 15 amino acids. Losses at the gene ends were 7 bases for V and 0 bases for J; bases not matched to a gene: 7. CDR1 is SNHLY and CDR2 is FYNNEI in the germline V gene. CDR3 protein: CASKRVSGSSYEQYF. CDR3 nucleotides: TGTGCCAGCAAGCGGGTTAGCGGGAGCTCCTACGAGCAGTACTTC.

The chain links TRBV10-3 to TRBJ2-4; 8 positions match TRBD2. This CDR3 spans 14 amino acids. The junction had 6 bases not matched to a gene; V was cut back by 2 bases and J by 9 bases. Looked up from germline, CDR1 is ENHRY and CDR2 is SYGVKD. The CDR3: CAISEGTRPIIQYF. DNA for the CDR3: TGTGCCATCAGTGAGGGGACTAGGCCCATCATTCAGTACTTC.

This clone was observed a few times. The rearrangement links TRBV21-1 to TRBJ1-5; the table's D gene call, TRBD1, was not cross checked with the DNA. TRBV21-1 constitutes a pseudogene. The CDR3 consists of 19 residues. The CDR3 bases are TGTGCCAGCAGCAAAAGGGAGGACAGGGGCCTCTACGTCAATCAGCCCCAGCATTTT. It translates to CASSKREDRGLYVNQPQHF.

The rearrangement uses TRBV15 and TRBJ2-5, with 8 bases lining up with TRBD2. Germline trimming cut 1 base from V and 5 bases from J; bases unmatched to any gene: 9. The CDR3 is 16 residues long. The V gene's germline CDR1 is LNHNV and CDR2 YYDKDF (reference sequence). In DNA, the CDR3 is TGTGCCACCAGCAGAGGCGTAGCGGGGCAGTGGGAGACCCAGTACTTC. This encodes CATSRGVAGQWETQYF.

This chain connects TRBV27 to TRBJ2-7; D may be TRBD2 (5 bases). V dropped 8 bases and J dropped 0 bases, with 17 bases sitting between them. Germline-derived CDR1 and CDR2 are MNHEY and SMNVEV (reference sequence). The CDR3 loop spans 15 amino acids. The CDR3 loop reads CASGLRDPTSYEQYF. Here the CDR3 DNA reads TGTGCCAGCGGCTTACGGGATCCCACCTCCTACGAGCAGTACTTC.

The chain links TRBV6-5 to TRBJ2-7; D possibly corresponds to TRBD1 (6 bases). The V gene's germline CDR1 is MNHEY and CDR2 SVGAGI. This CDR3 has 13 residues. The V gene lost 7 bases and the J gene lost 4 bases, with 14 bases spanning the gap. CDR3 protein: CASTLGQGYEQYF. The CDR3 region has the DNA TGTGCCAGCACCCTGGGGCAGGGGTACGAGCAGTACTTC.

The chain has TRBV10-3 and TRBJ1-1, with D perhaps matching TRBD1 (5 bases). The CDR3 covers 11 residues. The germline gives CDR1 ENHRY, CDR2 SYGVKD. The V and J ends lost 9 bases and 6 bases respectively, with 11 bases between them. The CDR3 DNA sequence: TGTGCCATTAGGGGAAACTCTGAAGCTTTCTTT. As protein: CAIRGNSEAFF.

This chain uses TRBV7-9 with TRBJ2-4; 10 bases align to TRBD1. V lost 3 bases to trimming and J lost 4 bases; unmatched junction nucleotides: 3. Germline CDR1 reads SEHNR; CDR2 reads FQNEAQ (reference sequence). The CDR3 extends over 15 amino acids. The CDR3 region is CASSFRDRGKNIQYF. The CDR3, as DNA: TGTGCCAGCAGCTTCCGGGACAGGGGTAAAAACATTCAGTACTTC.

In its sample, this clone was seen a few times. The chain recombines TRBV6-1 with TRBJ1-2; D perhaps matches TRBD1 (5 bases). The CDR3 runs 13 residues. Trimming shortened V by 5 bases and J by 2 bases, and 9 bases separated the two germline ends. The germline V gene has CDR1 MNHNS and CDR2 SASEGT. The chain's CDR3 is CASSSSGNYGYTF. CDR3 nucleotides: TGTGCCAGCAGTTCCTCAGGGAACTATGGCTACACCTTC.

This chain joins TRBV12-5 and TRBJ2-1; D remains unclear. The germline CDR1 and CDR2 sequences are LGHNT and FRNRAP. V dropped 3 bases and J dropped 0 bases, with 9 bases sitting between them. The CDR3 has 15 amino acids. CDR3 amino acids: CASGFGESSYNEQFF. The CDR3 DNA reads as TGTGCTAGTGGTTTCGGAGAGAGCTCCTACAATGAGCAGTTCTTC.